This is a list of T cell receptor beta chains from one sample in a study of blood T cell repertoires in COVID-19. The data were produced by immunoSEQ multiplex PCR, yet TCRdb's version contains in-frame clones alone and is incomplete. The data contain 68,000 or so clones, 90% to 95% of them singletons. Sequencing was done on a sample of peripheral blood. These receptor sequences come from a man aged 35 to 55 with COVID-19, enrolled during active disease. CDR3s include the opening cysteine and the closing phenylalanine or tryptophan. Each record gives: clone size, J gene, V gene, D gene, CDR3 protein, CDR3 DNA. D genes are given only for firm matches. A row's size may be missing; if present it is once, few, many or a size class.

size: -
J: TRBJ2-7
V: TRBV5-5
D: TRBD1
CDR3: CASSLASSAQGLYEQYF
DNA: TGTGCCAGCAGCTTGGCCTCATCCGCACAGGGGTTATACGAGCAGTACTTC

size: -
J: TRBJ2-1
V: TRBV7-2
D: TRBD1
CDR3: CASSPGTGYNEQFF
DNA: TGTGCCAGCAGCCCCGGGACAGGGTACAATGAGCAGTTCTTC

size: once
J: TRBJ2-2
V: TRBV5-1
D: -
CDR3: CASRLTRVAGELFF
DNA: TGCGCCAGCAGATTAACCAGGGTGGCCGGGGAGCTGTTTTTT

size: -
J: TRBJ2-5
V: TRBV2
D: -
CDR3: CASVEWQETQYF
DNA: TGTGCCAGCGTGGAGTGGCAAGAGACCCAGTACTTC

size: -
J: TRBJ2-7
V: TRBV7-9
D: TRBD1
CDR3: CASSLTGSVGREQYF
DNA: TGTGCCAGCAGCTTGACAGGGTCGGTGGGCCGCGAGCAGTACTTC

size: -
J: TRBJ2-5
V: TRBV6-5
D: -
CDR3: CASISGHPQETQYF
DNA: TGTGCCAGCATTTCGGGACACCCGCAAGAGACCCAGTACTTC

size: -
J: TRBJ2-3
V: TRBV5-1
D: -
CDR3: CASSQTGHGSDTQYF
DNA: TGCGCCAGCAGCCAAACAGGGCATGGGTCAGATACGCAGTATTTT

size: -
J: TRBJ1-6
V: TRBV6-4
D: -
CDR3: CASSDIGASSPLHF
DNA: TGTGCCAGCAGTGACATTGGGGCCTCTTCACCCCTCCACTTT

size: -
J: TRBJ2-3
V: TRBV5-1
D: TRBD1
CDR3: CASSRGQGAGSDTQYF
DNA: TGCGCCAGCAGCAGGGGACAGGGGGCAGGTTCAGATACGCAGTATTTT

size: -
J: TRBJ2-4
V: TRBV5-4
D: TRBD2
CDR3: CASSLGGAAGEENIQYF
DNA: TGTGCCAGCAGCTTGGGAGGTGCGGCGGGGGAGGAAAACATTCAGTACTTC

size: -
J: TRBJ1-1
V: TRBV30
D: TRBD1
CDR3: CASVGDRNTEAFF
DNA: TGTGCCTCCGTCGGGGACAGGAACACTGAAGCTTTCTTT

size: -
J: TRBJ2-5
V: TRBV3-1/TRBV3-2
D: -
CDR3: CASSPNRGLGTQYF
DNA: TGTGCCAGCAGTCCTAACCGGGGATTAGGGACCCAGTACTTC

size: once
J: TRBJ2-5
V: TRBV30
D: TRBD2
CDR3: CAWSPGLAGGAETQYF
DNA: TGTGCCTGGAGCCCCGGACTAGCGGGGGGGGCGGAGACCCAGTACTTC

size: -
J: TRBJ2-5
V: TRBV5-1
D: TRBD2
CDR3: CASSPGTIYQETQYF
DNA: TGCGCCAGCAGCCCTGGGACTATATACCAAGAGACCCAGTACTTC

size: -
J: TRBJ1-1
V: TRBV19
D: TRBD1
CDR3: CASSDSGQGNTEAFF
DNA: TGTGCCAGTAGTGACTCGGGACAGGGGAACACTGAAGCTTTCTTT

size: -
J: TRBJ2-7
V: TRBV9
D: -
CDR3: CASSVGDRYEQYF
DNA: TGTGCCAGCAGCGTAGGAGATAGATACGAGCAGTACTTC

size: -
J: TRBJ1-1
V: TRBV3-1/TRBV3-2
D: -
CDR3: CASSHPTGGADTEAFF
DNA: TGTGCCAGCAGCCATCCCACGGGGGGGGCGGACACTGAAGCTTTCTTT

size: -
J: TRBJ1-4
V: TRBV5-1
D: -
CDR3: CASSLEPLAPNEKLFF
DNA: TGCGCCAGCAGCTTGGAGCCCCTCGCCCCAAATGAAAAACTGTTTTTT

size: -
J: TRBJ2-1
V: TRBV3-1/TRBV3-2
D: -
CDR3: CASSTMSTGFHEQFF
DNA: TGTGCCAGCAGCACCATGTCTACAGGTTTTCATGAGCAGTTCTTC

size: -
J: TRBJ2-7
V: TRBV25-1
D: TRBD1
CDR3: CASATGGREQYF
DNA: TGTGCCAGTGCTACAGGGGGCCGCGAGCAGTACTTC

size: -
J: TRBJ1-1
V: TRBV7-3
D: -
CDR3: CASSLRAGRNTEAFF
DNA: TGTGCCAGCAGCTTAAGGGCGGGCCGGAACACTGAAGCTTTCTTT

size: -
J: TRBJ2-4
V: TRBV4-1
D: -
CDR3: CASSQLWGGDAKNIQYF
DNA: TGCGCCAGCAGCCAGTTATGGGGGGGCGATGCCAAAAACATTCAGTACTTC

size: -
J: TRBJ2-1
V: TRBV11-1
D: -
CDR3: CASSWGTGYNEQFF
DNA: TGTGCCAGCAGCTGGGGAACAGGCTACAATGAGCAGTTCTTC

size: -
J: TRBJ2-7
V: TRBV5-1
D: -
CDR3: CASSLVGGQNEQYF
DNA: TGCGCCAGCAGCTTGGTTGGGGGCCAGAACGAGCAGTACTTC

size: -
J: TRBJ2-7
V: TRBV7-9
D: -
CDR3: CASSLMGGGGDEQYF
DNA: TGTGCCAGCAGCTTAATGGGGGGAGGAGGGGACGAGCAGTACTTC

size: -
J: TRBJ2-5
V: TRBV6-6
D: -
CDR3: CASRRAQGTQETQYF
DNA: TGTGCCAGCAGGCGAGCACAGGGGACTCAAGAGACCCAGTACTTC

size: -
J: TRBJ2-7
V: TRBV7-6
D: TRBD1
CDR3: CASSSDRGLSYEQYF
DNA: TGTGCCAGCAGTTCTGACAGGGGGCTTTCCTACGAGCAGTACTTC

size: -
J: TRBJ1-3
V: TRBV6-5
D: -
CDR3: CASSYSSATRNTIYF
DNA: TGTGCCAGCAGTTACTCTAGCGCGACCAGAAACACCATATATTTT

size: -
J: TRBJ2-3
V: TRBV6-1
D: -
CDR3: CASSARDSPRTDTQYF
DNA: TGTGCCAGCAGTGCCCGGGACTCCCCACGCACAGATACGCAGTATTTT

size: -
J: TRBJ2-3
V: TRBV5-1
D: -
CDR3: CASSFDSEDTQYF
DNA: TGCGCCAGCAGCTTTGACTCGGAAGATACGCAGTATTTT

size: -
J: TRBJ2-7
V: TRBV5-1
D: TRBD1
CDR3: CASSVTQGAREQYF
DNA: TGCGCCAGCAGCGTAACACAGGGGGCGAGAGAGCAGTACTTC

size: -
J: TRBJ2-7
V: TRBV6-2/TRBV6-3
D: TRBD2
CDR3: CASSYLGLAEYEQYF
DNA: TGTGCCAGCAGTTATTTGGGACTAGCGGAATACGAGCAGTACTTC

size: -
J: TRBJ2-5
V: TRBV3-1/TRBV3-2
D: TRBD2
CDR3: CASSWLAGVGLKETQYF
DNA: TGTGCCAGCAGCTGGCTAGCGGGGGTCGGGTTGAAAGAGACCCAGTACTTC

size: -
J: TRBJ2-7
V: TRBV27
D: -
CDR3: CASRTGSSLYEQYF
DNA: TGTGCCAGCAGGACGGGGAGCTCGTTGTACGAGCAGTACTTC

size: -
J: TRBJ2-3
V: TRBV3-1/TRBV3-2
D: TRBD2
CDR3: CASSQVSSGGTDTQYF
DNA: TGTGCCAGCAGCCAAGTAAGTAGCGGGGGCACAGATACGCAGTATTTT

size: -
J: TRBJ1-4
V: TRBV15
D: TRBD1
CDR3: CATSGLGQGDEKLFF
DNA: TGTGCCACCAGCGGGTTGGGACAGGGTGATGAAAAACTGTTTTTT

size: -
J: TRBJ1-5
V: TRBV29-1
D: -
CDR3: CSVGNEGNQPQHF
DNA: TGCAGCGTTGGTAACGAGGGCAATCAGCCCCAGCATTTT

size: once
J: TRBJ1-2
V: TRBV18
D: TRBD1
CDR3: CASSPGQGRYGYTF
DNA: TGTGCCAGCTCACCAGGACAGGGTCGGTATGGCTACACCTTC

size: -
J: TRBJ2-2
V: TRBV9
D: -
CDR3: CASSSTGTLRGELFF
DNA: TGTGCCAGCAGCTCCACCGGGACACTGAGAGGGGAGCTGTTTTTT

size: -
J: TRBJ1-6
V: TRBV25-1
D: TRBD1
CDR3: CASSDHRTGSGSPLHF
DNA: TGTGCCAGCAGTGATCACCGGACAGGGTCAGGATCACCCCTCCACTTT

size: once
J: TRBJ1-1
V: TRBV19
D: TRBD1
CDR3: CASSKRGQGNTEAFF
DNA: TGTGCCAGTAGCAAAAGGGGACAGGGGAACACTGAAGCTTTCTTT

size: -
J: TRBJ2-1
V: TRBV28
D: TRBD2
CDR3: CASMGLAGRGEFF
DNA: TGTGCCAGCATGGGACTAGCGGGGAGGGGGGAGTTCTTC

size: -
J: TRBJ1-2
V: TRBV6-6
D: TRBD1
CDR3: CASRDREVGYTF
DNA: TGTGCCAGCAGAGACAGGGAAGTGGGCTACACCTTC

size: -
J: TRBJ1-2
V: TRBV10-1
D: -
CDR3: CASSAGKDYGYTF
DNA: TGCGCCAGCAGTGCGGGGAAGGACTATGGCTACACCTTC

size: -
J: TRBJ2-7
V: TRBV5-1
D: TRBD1
CDR3: CASSFGQGRPILSYEQYF
DNA: TGCGCCAGCAGCTTCGGACAGGGCAGACCGATTCTTTCCTACGAGCAGTACTTC

size: -
J: TRBJ2-5
V: TRBV18
D: TRBD1
CDR3: CASSDYGTGFETQYF
DNA: TGTGCCAGCTCAGACTACGGGACAGGGTTCGAGACCCAGTACTTC

size: -
J: TRBJ2-7
V: TRBV20-1
D: TRBD2
CDR3: CSASSPAGVYEQYF
DNA: TGCAGTGCTAGTAGTCCAGCGGGAGTTTACGAGCAGTACTTC

size: -
J: TRBJ2-7
V: TRBV13
D: TRBD2
CDR3: CASSSLAGAYSYEQYF
DNA: TGTGCCAGCAGCTCCCTAGCGGGGGCCTACTCCTACGAGCAGTACTTC

size: few
J: TRBJ2-7
V: TRBV2
D: TRBD2
CDR3: CATPSSGGYEQYF
DNA: TGTGCCACCCCGTCGAGCGGGGGTTACGAGCAGTACTTC

size: -
J: TRBJ1-1
V: TRBV6-5
D: -
CDR3: CASSRGRLNTEAFF
DNA: TGTGCCAGCAGCAGGGGACGGTTGAACACTGAAGCTTTCTTT

size: -
J: TRBJ2-4
V: TRBV21-1
D: -
CDR3: CASSNSSGASGGNIQYF
DNA: TGTGCCAGCAGCAATTCTAGCGGGGCTTCTGGGGGAAACATTCAGTACTTC

size: once
J: TRBJ1-4
V: TRBV5-1
D: -
CDR3: CASSIRGLYNEKLFF
DNA: TGCGCCAGCAGCATCCGGGGACTTTATAATGAAAAACTGTTTTTT

size: -
J: TRBJ2-2
V: TRBV13
D: -
CDR3: CASSFNRRFAGELFF
DNA: TGTGCCAGCAGCTTTAATCGCAGGTTCGCCGGGGAGCTGTTTTTT

size: once
J: TRBJ2-3
V: TRBV7-2
D: -
CDR3: CASSSGGAYTQYF
DNA: TGTGCCAGCAGCTCCGGGGGTGCTTATACGCAGTATTTT

size: -
J: TRBJ2-1
V: TRBV5-1
D: TRBD2
CDR3: CASSSYGLAGGTNEQFF
DNA: TGCGCCAGCAGCTCCTATGGACTAGCGGGGGGCACCAATGAGCAGTTCTTC

size: -
J: TRBJ2-2
V: TRBV6-2/TRBV6-3
D: TRBD2
CDR3: CASRPSGVRAGELFF
DNA: TGTGCCAGCAGACCTAGCGGGGTTAGGGCCGGGGAGCTGTTTTTT

size: -
J: TRBJ1-2
V: TRBV5-6
D: TRBD1
CDR3: CASSNRDRVDGYTF
DNA: TGTGCCAGCAGCAACCGGGACAGGGTAGACGGCTACACCTTC

size: -
J: TRBJ1-5
V: TRBV19
D: -
CDR3: CASSISLSNQPQHF
DNA: TGTGCCAGTAGTATTAGTCTCAGCAATCAGCCCCAGCATTTT

size: -
J: TRBJ2-2
V: TRBV5-8
D: -
CDR3: CASSNRVTTGELFF
DNA: TGTGCCAGCAGCAACAGGGTAACTACCGGGGAGCTGTTTTTT